This T cell receptor (beta chain) was observed in a study of blood T cell repertoires in COVID-19. For the study at large: The United States, Italy and Spain were the sources of the acute and convalescent COVID-19 samples. In each case, the material was cDNA or gDNA derived from T cells, B-cell-depleted T cells, or PBMCs.

V was shortened by 5 bases and J by 3 bases, with 13 bases between the two germline ends. CDR3 size: 14 residues. Germline lookup yields CDR1 SGHTA and CDR2 FQGNSA. The Seattle patients, enrolled during active infection, were followed longitudinally. Authors' analysis steps: Amplifying reference gene primers gave estimates of nucleated cell counts. The table came from immunoSEQ multiplex PCR; TCRdb's copy has only in-frame clones and leaves some out. That table furnishes V, J and clone size, whereas the DNA furnished D and trimming. The sample gives hundreds of thousands of clones, around 90% of which show up once; around 3% is in the top ten.

The source of this sequence is a woman aged 30 to 39 with COVID-19, enrolled during active disease. The chain is built from TRBV7-2 and TRBJ1-2; D possibly corresponds to TRBD1 (6 bases). Material: peripheral blood. The CDR3 region is CASSKKQGYYGYTF. CDR3 in DNA: TGTGCCAGCAGCAAAAAGCAGGGGTACTATGGCTACACCTTC. The whole variable domain, remainder taken from reference TRBV7-2 and TRBJ1-2, is GAGVSQSPSNKVTEKGKDVELRCDPISGHTALYWYRQSLGQGLEFLIYFQGNSAPDKSGLPSDRFSAERTGGSVSTLTIQRTQQEDSAVYLCASSKKQGYYGYTFGSGTRLTVV.